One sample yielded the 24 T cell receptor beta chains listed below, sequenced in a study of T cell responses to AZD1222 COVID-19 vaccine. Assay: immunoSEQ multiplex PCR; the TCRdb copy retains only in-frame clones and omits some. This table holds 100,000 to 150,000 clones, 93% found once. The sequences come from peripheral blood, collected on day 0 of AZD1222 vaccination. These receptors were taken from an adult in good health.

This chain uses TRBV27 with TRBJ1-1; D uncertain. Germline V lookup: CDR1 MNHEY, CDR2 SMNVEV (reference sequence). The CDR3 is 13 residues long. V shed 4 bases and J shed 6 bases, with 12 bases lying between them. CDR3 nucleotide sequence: TGTGCCAGCAGTTCCACTCAGCTATCTGAAGCTTTCTTT. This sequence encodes CASSSTQLSEAFF.

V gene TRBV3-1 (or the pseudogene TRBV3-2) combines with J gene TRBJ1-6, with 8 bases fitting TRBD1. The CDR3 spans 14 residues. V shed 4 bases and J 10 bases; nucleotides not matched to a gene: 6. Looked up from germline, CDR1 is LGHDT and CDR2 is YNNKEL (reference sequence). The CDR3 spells CASSRGQGESPLHF. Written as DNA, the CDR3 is TGTGCCAGCAGCCGCGGACAGGGAGAGTCACCCCTCCACTTT.

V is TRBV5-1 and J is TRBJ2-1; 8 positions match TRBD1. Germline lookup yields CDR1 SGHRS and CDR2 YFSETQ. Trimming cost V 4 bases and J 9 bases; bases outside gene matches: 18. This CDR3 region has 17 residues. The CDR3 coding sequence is TGCGCCAGCAGCCACTCGTTGGGGGACAGGTTTACCGGTGAGCAGTTCTTC. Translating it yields CASSHSLGDRFTGEQFF.

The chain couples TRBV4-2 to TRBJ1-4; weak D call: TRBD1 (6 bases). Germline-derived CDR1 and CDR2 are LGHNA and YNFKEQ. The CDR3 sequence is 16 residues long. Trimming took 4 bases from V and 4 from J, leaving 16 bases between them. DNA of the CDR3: TGTGCCAGCAGCCCTACCACCGGGACATATAATGAAAAACTGTTTTTT. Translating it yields CASSPTTGTYNEKLFF.

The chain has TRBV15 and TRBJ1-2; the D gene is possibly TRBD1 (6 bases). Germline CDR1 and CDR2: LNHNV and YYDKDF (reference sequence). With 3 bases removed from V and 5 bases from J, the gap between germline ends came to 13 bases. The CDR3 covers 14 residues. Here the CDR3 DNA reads TGTGCCACCAGCAGGGAGGGACACAGATATGGCTACACCTTC. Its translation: CATSREGHRYGYTF.

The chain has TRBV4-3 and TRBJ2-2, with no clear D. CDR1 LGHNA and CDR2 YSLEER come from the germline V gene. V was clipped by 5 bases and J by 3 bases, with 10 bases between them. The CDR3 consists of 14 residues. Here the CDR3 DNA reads TGCGCCAGCAGCTTCCACCGGGACACCGGGGAGCTGTTTTTT. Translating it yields CASSFHRDTGELFF.

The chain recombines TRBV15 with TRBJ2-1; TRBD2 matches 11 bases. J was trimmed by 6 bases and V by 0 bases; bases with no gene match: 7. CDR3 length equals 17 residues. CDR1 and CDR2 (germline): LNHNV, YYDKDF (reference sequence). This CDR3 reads CATSRDPRGLAVNEQFF. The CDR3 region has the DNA TGTGCCACCAGCAGAGATCCTAGGGGACTAGCGGTCAATGAGCAGTTCTTC.

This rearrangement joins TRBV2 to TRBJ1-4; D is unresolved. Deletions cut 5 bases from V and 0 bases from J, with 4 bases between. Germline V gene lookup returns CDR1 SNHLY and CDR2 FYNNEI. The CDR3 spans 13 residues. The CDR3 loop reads CASSQTTNEKLFF. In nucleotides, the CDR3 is TGTGCCAGCAGTCAGACAACTAATGAAAAACTGTTTTTT. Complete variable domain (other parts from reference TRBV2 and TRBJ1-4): EPEVTQTPSHQVTQMGQEVILRCVPISNHLYFYWYRQILGQKVEFLVSFYNNEISEKSEIFDDQFSVERPDGSNFTLKIRSTKLEDSAMYFCASSQTTNEKLFFGSGTQLSVL.

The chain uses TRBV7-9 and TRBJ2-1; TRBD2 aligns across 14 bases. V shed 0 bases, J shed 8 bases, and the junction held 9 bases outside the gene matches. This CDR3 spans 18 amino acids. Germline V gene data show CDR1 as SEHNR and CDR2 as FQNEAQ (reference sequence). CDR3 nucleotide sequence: TGTGCCAGCAGCTTAGCATTGGGACTAGCGGGAGTATGGGATGAGCAGTTCTTC. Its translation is CASSLALGLAGVWDEQFF. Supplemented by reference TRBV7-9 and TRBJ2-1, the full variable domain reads DTGVSQNPRHKITKRGQNVTFRCDPISEHNRLYWYRQTLGQGPEFLTYFQNEAQLEKSRLLSDRFSAERPKGSFSTLEIQRTEQGDSAMYLCASSLALGLAGVWDEQFFGPGTRLTVL.

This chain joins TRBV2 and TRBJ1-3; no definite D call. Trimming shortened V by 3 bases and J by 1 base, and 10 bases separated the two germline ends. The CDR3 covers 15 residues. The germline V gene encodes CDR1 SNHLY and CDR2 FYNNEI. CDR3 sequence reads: CASSDSLRSGNTIYF. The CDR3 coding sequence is TGTGCCAGCAGTGATAGCTTAAGGTCTGGAAACACCATATATTTT.

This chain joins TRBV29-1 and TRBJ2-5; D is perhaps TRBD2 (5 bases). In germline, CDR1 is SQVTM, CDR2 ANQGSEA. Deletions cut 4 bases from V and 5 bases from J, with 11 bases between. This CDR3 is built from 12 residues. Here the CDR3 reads CSVGEGAETQYF. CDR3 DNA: TGCAGCGTTGGAGAGGGAGCGGAGACCCAGTACTTC.

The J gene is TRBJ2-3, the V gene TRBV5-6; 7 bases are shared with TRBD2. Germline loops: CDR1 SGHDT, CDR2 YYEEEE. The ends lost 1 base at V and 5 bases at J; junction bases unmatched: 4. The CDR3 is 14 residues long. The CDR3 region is CASSLRGDGDTQYF. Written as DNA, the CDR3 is TGTGCCAGCAGCTTGCGGGGGGACGGAGATACGCAGTATTTT.

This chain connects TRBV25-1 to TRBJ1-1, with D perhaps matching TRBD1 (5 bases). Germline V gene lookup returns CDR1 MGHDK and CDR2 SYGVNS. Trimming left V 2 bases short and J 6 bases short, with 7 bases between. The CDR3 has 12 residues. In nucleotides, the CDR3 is TGTGCCAGCAGTGAACTGGGGGCTGAAGCTTTCTTT. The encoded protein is CASSELGAEAFF.

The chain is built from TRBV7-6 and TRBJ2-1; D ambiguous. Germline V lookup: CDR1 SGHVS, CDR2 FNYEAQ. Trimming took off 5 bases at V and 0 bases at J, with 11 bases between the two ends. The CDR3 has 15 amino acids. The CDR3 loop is CASSIDPSSYNEQFF. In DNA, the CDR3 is TGTGCCAGCAGCATTGACCCGAGCTCCTACAATGAGCAGTTCTTC.

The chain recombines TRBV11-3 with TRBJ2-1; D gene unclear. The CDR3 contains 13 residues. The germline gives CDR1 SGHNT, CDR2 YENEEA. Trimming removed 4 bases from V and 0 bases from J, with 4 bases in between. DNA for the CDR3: TGTGCCAGCAGCTCGAGCTCCTACAATGAGCAGTTCTTC. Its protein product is CASSSSSYNEQFF.

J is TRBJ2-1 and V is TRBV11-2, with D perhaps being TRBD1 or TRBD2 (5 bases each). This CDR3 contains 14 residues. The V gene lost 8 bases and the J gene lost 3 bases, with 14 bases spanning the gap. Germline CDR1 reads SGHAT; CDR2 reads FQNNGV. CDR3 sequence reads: CASGTGRFYNEQFF. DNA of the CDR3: TGTGCCAGCGGAACGGGGCGCTTCTACAATGAGCAGTTCTTC.

Here the CDR3 DNA reads TGTGCCAGCAGTGAGTCTAGCCAACGAGGAAGTGAGCAGTTCTTC. It is translated as CASSESSQRGSEQFF. This chain joins TRBV6-4 and TRBJ2-1; the D gene is possibly TRBD2 (5 bases). The CDR3 covers 15 residues. V was cut by 3 bases and J by 9 bases, with 18 bases left in between. Germline V gives CDR1 MRHNA, CDR2 SNTAGT.

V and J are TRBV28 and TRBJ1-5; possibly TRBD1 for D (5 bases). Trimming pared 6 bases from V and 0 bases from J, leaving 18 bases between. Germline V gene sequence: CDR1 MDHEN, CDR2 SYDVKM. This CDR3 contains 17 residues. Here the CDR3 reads CASSSVRQGVSNQPQHF. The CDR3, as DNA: TGTGCCAGCAGCTCCGTTCGGCAGGGTGTTAGCAATCAGCCCCAGCATTTT.

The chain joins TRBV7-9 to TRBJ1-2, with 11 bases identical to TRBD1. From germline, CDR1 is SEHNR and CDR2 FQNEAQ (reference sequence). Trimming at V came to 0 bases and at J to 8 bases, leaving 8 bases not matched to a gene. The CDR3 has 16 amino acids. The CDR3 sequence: CASSLASGQGGGGYTF. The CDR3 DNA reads TGTGCCAGCAGCTTAGCCTCGGGACAGGGGGGAGGAGGCTACACCTTC.

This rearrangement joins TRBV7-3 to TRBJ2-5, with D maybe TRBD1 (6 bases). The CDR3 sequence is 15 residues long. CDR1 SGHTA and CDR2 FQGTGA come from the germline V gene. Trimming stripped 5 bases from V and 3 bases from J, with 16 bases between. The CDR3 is CASSRTGFAEETQYF. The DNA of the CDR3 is TGTGCCAGCAGCCGAACAGGGTTTGCTGAAGAGACCCAGTACTTC.

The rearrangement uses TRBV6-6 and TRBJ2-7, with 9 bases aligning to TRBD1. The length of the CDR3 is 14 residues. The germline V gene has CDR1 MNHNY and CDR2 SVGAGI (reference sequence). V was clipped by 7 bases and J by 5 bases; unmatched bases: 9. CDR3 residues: CASNIQGAEDEQYF. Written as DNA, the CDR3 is TGTGCCAGCAACATACAGGGGGCTGAGGACGAGCAGTACTTC.

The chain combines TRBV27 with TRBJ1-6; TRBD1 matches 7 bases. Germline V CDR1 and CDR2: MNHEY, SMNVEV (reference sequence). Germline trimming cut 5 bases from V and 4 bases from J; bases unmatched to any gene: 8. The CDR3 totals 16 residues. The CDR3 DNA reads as TGTGCCAGCAGTCCTCCCCGGACAGGTTATAATTCACCCCTCCACTTT. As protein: CASSPPRTGYNSPLHF.

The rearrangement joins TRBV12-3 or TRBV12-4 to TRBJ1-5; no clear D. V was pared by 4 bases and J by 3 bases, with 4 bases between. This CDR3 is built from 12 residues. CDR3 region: CASSYDNQPQHF. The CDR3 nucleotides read TGTGCCAGCAGTTATGACAATCAGCCCCAGCATTTT.

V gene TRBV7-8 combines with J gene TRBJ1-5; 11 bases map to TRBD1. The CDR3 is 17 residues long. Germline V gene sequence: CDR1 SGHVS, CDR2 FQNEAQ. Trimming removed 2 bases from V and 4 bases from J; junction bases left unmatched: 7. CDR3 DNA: TGTGCCAGCAGCTTACGGGACCGGGACAGGGGGAATCAGCCCCAGCATTTT. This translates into CASSLRDRDRGNQPQHF. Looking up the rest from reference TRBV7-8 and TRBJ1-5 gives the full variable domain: GAGVSQSPRYKVAKRGQDVALRCDPISGHVSLFWYQQALGQGPEFLTYFQNEAQLDKSGLPSDRFFAERPEGSVSTLKIQRTQQEDSAVYLCASSLRDRDRGNQPQHFGDGTRLSIL.